The 23 T cell receptor beta chains reported below all come from one sample, sequenced in a study of PD-L1 blockade in urothelial cancer. TCRdb's table, derived via immunoSEQ multiplex PCR, lists solely in-frame clones and lacks some. This repertoire shows about 43,000 clones, around four fifths found once; its top ten account for around 15%. Time point indicated: peripheral blood 6 weeks after treatment start. This material consisted of PBMCs, taken around atezolizumab (anti-PD-L1) treatment. The receptors stem from a man aged 55 to 70 with urothelial cancer.

The chain links TRBV7-9 to TRBJ2-1, with 11 positions matching TRBD2. The ends lost 5 bases at V and 8 bases at J; junction bases unmatched: 5. The CDR3 sequence is 14 residues long. The germline gives CDR1 SEHNR, CDR2 FQNEAQ (reference sequence). The CDR3 nucleotides are TGTGCCAGCAGCCAATATAGCGGGGGGGATGAGCAGTTCTTC. It codes for CASSQYSGGDEQFF.

The V call is TRBV2, the J call TRBJ2-3, with D possibly TRBD1 on 7 matching bases. This CDR3 comprises 14 residues. Germline loops: CDR1 SNHLY, CDR2 FYNNEI. Trimming pared 10 bases from V and 6 bases from J, leaving 20 bases between. This CDR3 reads CATGGNRGRDTQYF. The CDR3 DNA reads as TGTGCCACCGGGGGCAACAGGGGAAGGGATACGCAGTATTTT.

The chain uses TRBV27 and TRBJ2-1; 9 bases fit TRBD2. The CDR3 length is 18 residues. In germline, CDR1 is MNHEY, CDR2 SMNVEV (reference sequence). The J segment lost 2 bases and the V segment lost 5 bases, leaving 13 bases of the junction unmatched. The CDR3 sequence: CASSTLGLATSTYNEQFF. CDR3 nucleotide sequence: TGTGCCAGCAGTACCTTGGGACTAGCCACTTCCACCTACAATGAGCAGTTCTTC.

This clone was counted a single time. This rearrangement joins TRBV30 to TRBJ2-6; D unclear. Germline V gives CDR1 GTSNPN, CDR2 SVGIG (reference sequence). The CDR3 covers 15 residues. V lost 0 bases and J 2 bases, leaving 8 bases between the germline ends. CDR3 residues: CAWSVARTGANVLTF. CDR3 sequence (DNA): TGTGCCTGGAGTGTAGCCAGGACTGGGGCCAACGTCCTGACTTTC.

CDR3: CASSLVASGAMYQETQYF. The CDR3 nucleotides are TGCGCCAGCAGCTTGGTGGCTAGCGGGGCCATGTATCAAGAGACCCAGTACTTC. This chain connects TRBV5-1 to TRBJ2-5; 9 bases are shared with TRBD2. Germline values: CDR1 SGHRS, CDR2 YFSETQ. The CDR3 has 18 amino acids. Trimming removed 0 bases from V and 2 bases from J; junction bases left unmatched: 11.

The genes are TRBV28 and TRBJ2-1; tentative D call: TRBD1 (6 bases). The CDR3 length is 19 residues. The germline V and J ends were trimmed by 2 bases and 2 bases, with 22 bases remaining between them. In germline, CDR1 is MDHEN, CDR2 SYDVKM. DNA for the CDR3: TGTGCCAGCAGTTTACGGATGAGGGCAGGGGCTAGGGCCTACAATGAGCAGTTCTTC. It yields the protein CASSLRMRAGARAYNEQFF. Combining the CDR3 with reference TRBV28 and TRBJ2-1 gives the whole variable domain DVKVTQSSRYLVKRTGEKVFLECVQDMDHENMFWYRQDPGLGLRLIYFSYDVKMKEKGDIPEGYSVSREKKERFSLILESASTNQTSMYLCASSLRMRAGARAYNEQFFGPGTRLTVL.

The chain is built from TRBV10-2 and TRBJ2-7; the match to TRBD1 covers 7 bases. Trimming cost V 3 bases and J 8 bases; bases outside gene matches: 7. CDR3 length: 13 residues. The germline CDR1 and CDR2 sequences are WSHSY and SAAADI. CDR3 nucleotide sequence: TGCGCCAGCAGTGACCAGGACAGGTCCCAGCAGTACTTC. Translated, it gives CASSDQDRSQQYF.

In DNA form, the CDR3 reads TGTGCCAGCAGCCAAGGGGACGGAGGGTGGAACAATGAGCAGTTCTTC. Protein: CASSQGDGGWNNEQFF. This chain connects TRBV4-2 to TRBJ2-1, with D possibly matching TRBD2 (6 bases). Trimming left V 1 base short and J 5 bases short, with 15 bases between. CDR1 and CDR2 (germline): LGHNA, YNFKEQ. The CDR3 sequence is 16 residues long.

The V call is TRBV9, the J call TRBJ2-3; TRBD1 aligns across 8 bases. The CDR3 is 16 residues long. The ends lost 4 bases at V and 4 bases at J; junction bases unmatched: 11. From germline, CDR1 is SGDLS and CDR2 YYNGEE. The CDR3 sequence: CASSPSRTGRPDTQYF. CDR3 sequence (DNA): TGTGCCAGCAGCCCTAGTCGGACAGGGCGACCAGATACGCAGTATTTT.

The V gene is TRBV2, the J gene TRBJ2-3; TRBD2 agrees at 9 bases. This CDR3 is 15 amino acids long. Germline V gene sequence: CDR1 SNHLY, CDR2 FYNNEI. V lost 2 bases to trimming and J lost 4 bases; unmatched junction nucleotides: 4. CDR3 sequence reads: CASSERRGGSDTQYF. DNA of the CDR3: TGTGCCAGCAGTGAAAGGCGGGGGGGGTCAGATACGCAGTATTTT.

The chain uses TRBV7-9 and TRBJ1-5; 7 bases are shared with TRBD1. The junction had 10 bases not matched to a gene; V was cut back by 7 bases and J by 7 bases. This CDR3 spans 14 amino acids. From germline, CDR1 is SEHNR and CDR2 FQNEAQ (reference sequence). The CDR3 DNA reads TGTGCCAGCACCAAGACAGGGCTCAACCAGCCCCAGCATTTT. Its translation is CASTKTGLNQPQHF.

The chain carries TRBV28 and TRBJ2-3; the match to TRBD2 covers 14 bases. The CDR3 loop spans 18 amino acids. V gave up 2 bases and J gave up 4 bases; unmatched junction bases: 8. Germline V CDR1 and CDR2: MDHEN, SYDVKM. CDR3 DNA: TGTGCCAGCAGTTTAAATCCCCGACTAGCGGGGGGGGCAGATACGCAGTATTTT. Protein sequence: CASSLNPRLAGGADTQYF.

The V call is TRBV2, the J call TRBJ1-2; no reliable D call. Germline loops: CDR1 SNHLY, CDR2 FYNNEI. The V end lost 5 bases, the J end lost 4 bases, and 20 bases lay between the germline ends. CDR3 length: 16 residues. The CDR3, as DNA: TGTGCCAGCAGTCCCCTAACGGGAGTCGGAGTCTATGGCTACACCTTC. The encoded protein is CASSPLTGVGVYGYTF. Complete variable domain (other parts from reference TRBV2 and TRBJ1-2): EPEVTQTPSHQVTQMGQEVILRCVPISNHLYFYWYRQILGQKVEFLVSFYNNEISEKSEIFDDQFSVERPDGSNFTLKIRSTKLEDSAMYFCASSPLTGVGVYGYTFGSGTRLTVV.

The CDR3 nucleotides are TGTGCCAGCAGGTCGACAGAAGGCTCCTACAATGAGCAGTTCTTC. Protein sequence: CASRSTEGSYNEQFF. The chain carries TRBV6-6 and TRBJ2-1; TRBD1 is a possible D gene (5 bases). The germline CDR1 and CDR2 sequences are MNHNY and SVGAGI (reference sequence). CDR3 length: 15 residues. V gave up 6 bases and J gave up 0 bases, with 12 bases separating them.

The chain recombines TRBV18 with TRBJ2-5; the D gene is possibly TRBD2 (6 bases). This CDR3 is 16 amino acids long. CDR1 is KGHSH, CDR2 LQKENI, per germline. V shed 2 bases and J shed 1 base, with 14 bases lying between them. CDR3 nucleotide sequence: TGTGCCAGCTCACCATCCGGGGAGGACGTCCAAGAGACCCAGTACTTC. Translation gives CASSPSGEDVQETQYF.

The rearrangement uses TRBV19 and TRBJ1-4; D is unclear. Trimming pared 7 bases from V and 0 bases from J, leaving 15 bases between. CDR3 length equals 16 residues. The germline V gene encodes CDR1 LNHDA and CDR2 SQIVND (reference sequence). CDR3 in amino acids: CASKQADSATNEKLFF. As DNA, the CDR3 is TGTGCCAGTAAGCAGGCGGACTCTGCAACTAATGAAAAACTGTTTTTT.

The J gene is TRBJ1-2, the V gene TRBV28, with 10 bases matching TRBD1. The CDR3 is 15 residues long. V gave up 5 bases and J gave up 2 bases; unmatched junction bases: 5. Germline-derived CDR1 and CDR2 are MDHEN and SYDVKM. The CDR3 coding sequence is TGTGCCAGCAGTACCTGGACAGGGGGGAACTATGGCTACACCTTC. This sequence encodes CASSTWTGGNYGYTF.

The rearrangement links TRBV5-1 to TRBJ2-5; 9 bases are a match to TRBD2. The CDR3 length is 19 residues. V shed 0 bases and J 1 base; nucleotides not matched to a gene: 13. Germline V gene lookup returns CDR1 SGHRS and CDR2 YFSETQ. This chain's CDR3 is CASSLAVAPLAGFQETQYF. CDR3 coding DNA: TGCGCCAGCAGCTTGGCCGTAGCACCGCTAGCGGGGTTCCAAGAGACCCAGTACTTC.

J is TRBJ1-4 and V is TRBV6-1; 7 positions match TRBD1. Germline V gives CDR1 MNHNS, CDR2 SASEGT. CDR3 length: 13 amino acids. V trimming: 6 bases; J trimming: 5 bases; junction bases outside the gene matches: 3. Here the CDR3 reads CASRDRFNEKLFF. The CDR3 bases are TGTGCCAGCAGGGACAGGTTCAATGAAAAACTGTTTTTT.

The table lists this clone with a count of one. The chain combines TRBV15 with TRBJ2-3; TRBD1 agrees at 7 bases. The CDR3 runs to 14 residues. Looked up from germline, CDR1 is LNHNV and CDR2 is YYDKDF (reference sequence). With 6 bases clipped from V and 2 bases from J, the junction kept 5 bases outside the gene matches. The CDR3 DNA reads as TGTGCCACCAGACCGGGACAGCACACAGATACGCAGTATTTT. It codes for CATRPGQHTDTQYF.

The V gene is TRBV19, the J gene TRBJ2-3, with TRBD1 matching over 8 bases. The CDR3 extends over 14 amino acids. Germline values: CDR1 LNHDA, CDR2 SQIVND (reference sequence). The ends lost 11 bases at V and 6 bases at J; junction bases unmatched: 13. CDR3 region: CASLGDRKMDTQYF. The CDR3, as DNA: TGTGCCTCCCTGGGGGACAGGAAAATGGATACGCAGTATTTT.

This chain links TRBV4-2 with TRBJ2-5, with TRBD1 as a possible D gene (6 bases). The CDR3 loop spans 16 amino acids. The V and J ends lost 5 bases and 5 bases respectively, with 21 bases between them. Germline CDR1 reads LGHNA; CDR2 reads YNFKEQ. The CDR3 spells CASSTGQLQPVETQYF. CDR3 sequence (DNA): TGTGCCAGCAGCACAGGGCAGCTCCAGCCCGTTGAGACCCAGTACTTC.

The chain combines TRBV19 with TRBJ2-1, with a possible D match to TRBD1 (6 bases). The V end was cut by 4 bases, the J end by 7 bases, with 14 bases between. The CDR3 runs 14 residues. The V gene's germline CDR1 is LNHDA and CDR2 SQIVND (reference sequence). The CDR3 region is CASSRGPGINEQFF. In nucleotides, the CDR3 is TGTGCCAGTAGTAGGGGGCCGGGTATAAATGAGCAGTTCTTC.